The following is a T cell receptor (beta chain) sequence with its context. Antigen: not known. The V and J ends lost 6 bases and 1 base respectively, with 14 bases between them. The CDR3 is made up of 14 amino acids. Germline lookup yields CDR1 SQVTM and CDR2 ANQGSEA. This specimen comes from a study of T cell responses to AZD1222 COVID-19 vaccine. Findings and limits, study-wide: Mostly white British, mostly female donors; authors suggested clonal diversity may be underestimated. Elevations in Spike-specific TCR breadth and depth followed administration of two AZD1222 doses. Repertoire sampling occurred only after the peak T cell response.

Assay used: immunoSEQ multiplex PCR; TCRdb lists only in-frame clones, some missing. The table shows some 150,000 clones, with roughly 92% occurring only once. The sample in question was peripheral blood, obtained on day 0 of AZD1222 vaccination. The chain recombines TRBV29-1 with TRBJ2-3; no firm D call. This TCR was recovered from an adult in good health. CDR3 bases: TGCAGCGTGGTGTTCTCTAGTCGCACAGATACGCAGTATTTT. Translating it yields CSVVFSSRTDTQYF.